What follows are 29 T cell receptor beta chains derived from one specimen sequenced in a study of regulatory and conventional T cells in RAG deficiency. Here immunoSEQ multiplex PCR was the method, and the copy in TCRdb shows in-frame clones only, minus some. Counted here are 30,000 to 40,000 clones, roughly 76% occurring once; the ten biggest clones make up under 4.5%. The sorted conventional CD4+ T cells were CD25-low and CD127-high, with genomic DNA sequenced. The same sample was also used in a study of regulatory T cells. That paper adds: Amplification used 52 TRBV primers and 13 TRBJ primers.

The sequenced sample consisted of CD4+ effector T cells sorted from blood. These receptors were obtained from a human donor in good health.

The genes are TRBV6-1 and TRBJ2-5; 9 nucleotides agree with TRBD2. Germline CDR1 and CDR2: MNHNS and SASEGT. V gave up 2 bases and J gave up 9 bases; unmatched junction bases: 10. The CDR3 consists of 15 residues. CDR3 nucleotides: TGTGCCAGCAGTGAACCCGCGGGGGGGCTAGGGCCCCAGTACTTC. This gives the protein CASSEPAGGLGPQYF.

The chain is built from TRBV27 and TRBJ2-1; 9 positions match TRBD2. The CDR3 extends over 16 amino acids. Trimming at V came to 7 bases and at J to 5 bases, leaving 12 bases not matched to a gene. Germline CDR1 is MNHEY and CDR2 is SMNVEV (reference sequence). This chain's CDR3 is CASTYLRAGGNNEQFF. The CDR3 nucleotides read TGTGCCAGCACCTACCTAAGAGCGGGGGGAAACAATGAGCAGTTCTTC.

V gene TRBV30 combines with J gene TRBJ1-5; 8 positions agree with TRBD1. CDR3 length: 17 amino acids. CDR1 GTSNPN and CDR2 SVGIG come from the germline V gene (reference sequence). Trimming took 0 bases from V and 4 from J; bases not matched to a gene: 11. This CDR3 reads CAWSVRQGAIFNQPQHF. DNA for the CDR3: TGTGCCTGGAGTGTGCGTCAGGGGGCTATCTTTAATCAGCCCCAGCATTTT.

This clone has only a few counts. The V and J genes are TRBV10-1 and TRBJ2-3, with TRBD1 as a possible D gene (6 bases). CDR3 length: 14 residues. V gave up 2 bases and J gave up 7 bases, with 13 bases separating them. Germline loops: CDR1 WNHNN, CDR2 SYGVQD (reference sequence). The CDR3 nucleotides are TGCGCCAGCAGTGAGGGGACATCAGTTAATACGCAGTATTTT. Translated, it gives CASSEGTSVNTQYF.

The chain recombines TRBV6-5 with TRBJ2-7, with 8 nucleotides matching TRBD1. The V segment lost 2 bases and the J segment 4 bases; nucleotides outside the gene matches: 7. This CDR3 spans 15 amino acids. CDR1 is MNHEY and CDR2 is SVGAGI in the germline V gene. The CDR3: CASSYLQGGSYEQYF. In nucleotides, the CDR3 is TGTGCCAGCAGTTACCTACAGGGGGGATCGTACGAGCAGTACTTC.

The V and J genes are TRBV11-2 and TRBJ2-1, with TRBD2 matching over 7 bases. The germline V gene encodes CDR1 SGHAT and CDR2 FQNNGV. The trim removed 0 bases at V and 5 bases at J, leaving 4 bases unmatched. The CDR3 loop spans 15 amino acids. CDR3 nucleotides: TGTGCCAGCAGCTTAGATCTGGGAGGGCACAATGAGCAGTTCTTC. Its translation is CASSLDLGGHNEQFF.

The DNA of the CDR3 is TGTGCCAGCACCCGAACTAGCGGTGCCGAGCAGTTCTTC. Translated: CASTRTSGAEQFF. The rearrangement links TRBV6-4 to TRBJ2-1; TRBD2 aligns across 8 bases. V shed 7 bases and J 10 bases; nucleotides not matched to a gene: 9. Germline CDR1 reads MRHNA; CDR2 reads SNTAGT. The CDR3 is 13 residues long.

This chain links TRBV19 with TRBJ2-7, with D perhaps TRBD2 (6 bases). CDR1 is LNHDA, CDR2 SQIVND, per germline (reference sequence). V was cut by 1 base and J by 4 bases, with 14 bases left in between. The CDR3 runs to 15 residues. In nucleotides, the CDR3 is TGTGCCAGTAGTATAGTTGGTGCGGGAACTTACGAGCAGTACTTC. The encoded protein is CASSIVGAGTYEQYF. Filled out from reference TRBV19 and TRBJ2-7, the complete variable domain reads DGGITQSPKYLFRKEGQNVTLSCEQNLNHDAMYWYRQDPGQGLRLIYYSQIVNDFQKGDIAEGYSVSREKKESFPLTVTSAQKNPTAFYLCASSIVGAGTYEQYFGPGTRLTVT.

This clone was counted between two and nine times. This chain uses TRBV5-1 with TRBJ2-7, with D possibly matching TRBD2 (5 bases). The germline gives CDR1 SGHRS, CDR2 YFSETQ. This CDR3 has 12 residues. Trimming shortened V by 1 base and J by 5 bases, and 7 bases separated the two germline ends. The CDR3 reads CASSLNGDEQYF. CDR3 nucleotide sequence: TGCGCCAGCAGCTTGAACGGGGACGAGCAGTACTTC. Full variable domain (rest looked up from reference TRBV5-1 and TRBJ2-7): KAGVTQTPRYLIKTRGQQVTLSCSPISGHRSVSWYQQTPGQGLQFLFEYFSETQRNKGNFPGRFSGRQFSNSRSEMNVSTLELGDSALYLCASSLNGDEQYFGPGTRLTVT.

The V call is TRBV5-1, the J call TRBJ1-1; TRBD1 matches 7 bases. CDR1 and CDR2 (germline): SGHRS, YFSETQ. The CDR3 spans 14 residues. Unmatched junction bases numbered 6, after V lost 7 bases and J lost 0 bases. CDR3 bases: TGCGCCAGCCGCGAGGGACAGTTGAACACTGAAGCTTTCTTT. This translates into CASREGQLNTEAFF.

The V call is TRBV30, the J call TRBJ1-1, with 7 bases fitting TRBD1. The CDR3 totals 14 residues. The trim removed 6 bases at V and 6 bases at J, leaving 13 bases unmatched. Germline-derived CDR1 and CDR2 are GTSNPN and SVGIG (reference sequence). Here the CDR3 DNA reads TGTGCCTGCCCCCTGGGACAGACGAATTCTGAAGCTTTCTTT. Translating it yields CACPLGQTNSEAFF.

The J gene is TRBJ2-3, the V gene TRBV5-1, with D perhaps given as TRBD1 or TRBD2 (6 bases each). Per germline, CDR1 SGHRS and CDR2 YFSETQ. Trimming took 4 bases from V and 0 from J, leaving 18 bases between them. The CDR3 has 17 residues. The CDR3 here is CASSLVPGATSTDTQYF. In nucleotides, the CDR3 is TGCGCCAGCAGCCTCGTCCCGGGGGCAACTAGCACAGATACGCAGTATTTT.

This clone was seen a handful of times. The genes are TRBV7-3 and TRBJ1-6; no clear D. Germline V gene sequence: CDR1 SGHTA, CDR2 FQGTGA. The germline V and J ends were trimmed by 0 bases and 8 bases, with 11 bases remaining between them. The CDR3 sequence is 15 residues long. Here the CDR3 DNA reads TGTGCCAGCAGCTTAACGGGGTTTCGGGATTCACCCCTCCACTTT. Translating it yields CASSLTGFRDSPLHF. Based on the CDR3 plus reference TRBV7-3 and TRBJ1-6, the full variable domain is GAGVSQTPSNKVTEKGKYVELRCDPISGHTALYWYRQSLGQGPEFLIYFQGTGAADDSGLPNDRFFAVRPEGSVSTLKIQRTERGDSAVYLCASSLTGFRDSPLHFGNGTRLTVT.

There are a few counts of this clone. This chain joins TRBV27 and TRBJ2-7; no reliable D call. Germline lookup yields CDR1 MNHEY and CDR2 SMNVEV (reference sequence). This CDR3 contains 13 residues. V was clipped by 0 bases and J by 4 bases, with 7 bases between them. CDR3 sequence: CASSLSHKYEQYF. CDR3 nucleotides: TGTGCCAGCAGTTTATCCCACAAGTACGAGCAGTACTTC.

The chain couples TRBV19 to TRBJ1-1; D may be TRBD1 (5 bases). The CDR3 is 13 residues long. The V end was cut by 4 bases, the J end by 10 bases, with 16 bases between. Germline loops: CDR1 LNHDA, CDR2 SQIVND (reference sequence). The CDR3 bases are TGTGCCAGTAGTAAGCGGGGAATTGGGGGAGCTTTCTTT. Translated, it gives CASSKRGIGGAFF.

The chain uses TRBV25-1 and TRBJ2-7; 8 bases are a match to TRBD2. After removal of 6 bases from V and 5 bases from J, the junction contained 6 bases not matched to a gene. The germline V gene encodes CDR1 MGHDK and CDR2 SYGVNS. The CDR3 extends over 13 amino acids. The CDR3 sequence is CASRGTSSHEQYF. The CDR3 region has the DNA TGTGCCAGCAGAGGGACTAGTAGCCACGAGCAGTACTTC.

This sequence joins TRBV28 and TRBJ2-1, with TRBD2 as a possible D gene (5 bases). The CDR3 covers 15 residues. V was cut by 6 bases and J by 1 base, with 13 bases left in between. CDR1 is MDHEN and CDR2 is SYDVKM in the germline V gene. CDR3 in DNA: TGTGCCAGCAGCGAGGCCCGCGGGTCCTACAATGAGCAGTTCTTC. It specifies CASSEARGSYNEQFF.

The chain couples TRBV4-1 to TRBJ2-7; D is unclear. The CDR3 totals 13 residues. V was pared by 0 bases and J by 4 bases, with 7 bases between. Germline CDR1 is MGHRA and CDR2 is YSYEKL. The CDR3 nucleotides are TGCGCCAGCAGCCAAGAGGCGCAGTACGAGCAGTACTTC. Encoded protein: CASSQEAQYEQYF.

This clone occurred a few times. The chain uses TRBV7-9 and TRBJ1-1; D is unclear. V lost 6 bases, J lost 11 bases, and 13 bases lay in between. The length of the CDR3 is 11 residues. The germline CDR1 and CDR2 sequences are SEHNR and FQNEAQ (reference sequence). The CDR3 loop reads CASSRTVGAFF. Written as DNA, the CDR3 is TGTGCCAGCAGTAGGACTGTCGGGGCTTTCTTT. Complete variable domain (other parts from reference TRBV7-9 and TRBJ1-1): DTGVSQNPRHKITKRGQNVTFRCDPISEHNRLYWYRQTLGQGPEFLTYFQNEAQLEKSRLLSDRFSAERPKGSFSTLEIQRTEQGDSAMYLCASSRTVGAFFGQGTRLTVV.

The chain couples TRBV7-9 to TRBJ1-2, with D unclear. Germline lookup yields CDR1 SEHNR and CDR2 FQNEAQ (reference sequence). The V end was cut by 2 bases, the J end by 4 bases, with 8 bases between. This CDR3 contains 13 residues. CDR3 loop: CASSLMSVYGYTF. As DNA, the CDR3 is TGTGCCAGCAGCTTAATGTCAGTCTATGGCTACACCTTC.

This clone appeared a few times. The rearrangement joins TRBV4-1 to TRBJ2-7; the D gene is possibly TRBD2 (6 bases). Germline CDR1 reads MGHRA; CDR2 reads YSYEKL. V lost 2 bases and J lost 2, with 13 bases in between. This CDR3 has 15 residues. The CDR3 sequence: CASSQPTRNTYEQYF. The CDR3 DNA is TGCGCCAGCAGCCAACCGACTAGAAACACCTACGAGCAGTACTTC.

This clone was seen only a few times. The gene calls are TRBV6-1 and TRBJ1-5; 7 bases agree with TRBD1. With 4 bases clipped from V and 12 bases from J, the junction kept 9 bases outside the gene matches. Per germline, CDR1 MNHNS and CDR2 SASEGT. This CDR3 region has 13 residues. The CDR3 protein is CASSVTDRDRQHF. CDR3 in DNA: TGTGCCAGCAGTGTGACTGACAGGGATCGCCAGCATTTT.

The V gene is TRBV19, the J gene TRBJ2-7, with TRBD1 matching over 7 bases. The CDR3 is 14 residues long. The germline gives CDR1 LNHDA, CDR2 SQIVND (reference sequence). V trimming: 6 bases; J trimming: 3 bases; junction bases outside the gene matches: 8. The CDR3 loop reads CASRQPGQSYEQYF. The CDR3 nucleotides read TGTGCCAGTAGGCAGCCGGGACAGAGCTACGAGCAGTACTTC.

CDR3 sequence: CASSEARGDLRRPQHF. In DNA form, the CDR3 reads TGTGCCAGCAGTGAAGCGAGGGGAGACCTCCGACGACCCCAGCATTTT. The J gene is TRBJ1-5, the V gene TRBV6-1; D possibly corresponds to TRBD1 (5 bases). The V gene's germline CDR1 is MNHNS and CDR2 SASEGT. The CDR3 consists of 16 residues. V lost 0 bases and J 10 bases, leaving 19 bases between the germline ends.

The chain carries TRBV30 and TRBJ2-6; 7 bases agree with TRBD1. Germline V CDR1 and CDR2: GTSNPN, SVGIG (reference sequence). The CDR3 totals 18 residues. Trimming cost V 3 bases and J 2 bases; bases outside gene matches: 13. CDR3: CAWRLTDRAYPGANVLTF. The CDR3 DNA sequence: TGTGCCTGGAGGCTAACCGACAGGGCGTATCCTGGGGCCAACGTCCTGACTTTC.

Only a few counts were recorded for this clone. The chain links TRBV7-2 to TRBJ1-6, with D maybe TRBD1 (6 bases). The CDR3 consists of 16 residues. Germline V gene data show CDR1 as SGHTA and CDR2 as FQGNSA. V gave up 1 base and J gave up 9 bases, with 16 bases separating them. CDR3: CASSLDAGAGSSPLHF. The CDR3 nucleotides are TGTGCCAGCAGCTTAGATGCAGGGGCGGGGAGTTCACCCCTCCACTTT.

This chain links TRBV9 with TRBJ1-5; maybe TRBD1 (6 bases). Germline CDR1 reads SGDLS; CDR2 reads YYNGEE. V was clipped by 4 bases and J by 4 bases, with 15 bases between them. The CDR3 contains 15 residues. The CDR3 is CASSPGRTDNQPQHF. CDR3 nucleotides: TGTGCCAGCAGCCCCGGAAGGACAGATAATCAGCCCCAGCATTTT.

The table lists this clone with a count of one. This chain links TRBV7-8 with TRBJ1-4, with TRBD1 matching over 7 bases. Germline V gives CDR1 SGHVS, CDR2 FQNEAQ. CDR3 length: 16 amino acids. V lost 1 base to trimming and J lost 8 bases; unmatched junction nucleotides: 10. CDR3 residues: CASSLELGQGDEKLFF. CDR3 in DNA: TGTGCCAGCAGCTTAGAATTGGGGCAGGGGGACGAAAAACTGTTTTTT.

The chain's CDR3 is CASSVENGDWADTQYF. CDR3 nucleotide sequence: TGTGCCAGCAGCGTAGAAAACGGGGATTGGGCAGATACGCAGTATTTT. The chain carries TRBV9 and TRBJ2-3; D is perhaps TRBD2 (5 bases). This CDR3 has 16 amino acids. V lost 0 bases and J 4 bases, leaving 15 bases between the germline ends. Germline CDR1 SGDLS, CDR2 YYNGEE.